Listed below are T cell receptor beta chains from one sample, sequenced in a study of spatial heterogeneity in lung cancer. Using its own MiXCR run on the 5' RACE reads, TCRdb lists one record per CDR3 protein. The sample yields about 82,000 distinct CDR3 sequences, 10% to 15% seen once. Sequenced here: PBMCs, sampled at surgery. The receptors come from a male donor with early-stage non-small cell lung cancer. The CDR3 runs from the conserved cysteine through the conserved F or W. A D gene is named only where the DNA matches it firmly. Size is stated for part of the rows, as once, few or many counts, or as a class when the clone is expanded.

V,J,D,size,DNA,CDR3
TRBV6-5,TRBJ1-2,TRBD1,.,TGTGCCAGCACCCAACAGGGGGAGGGCTACACCTTC,CASTQQGEGYTF
TRBV24-1,TRBJ2-2,.,.,TGTGCCACCAGTGATTTGCAAGCGAATGGGGTCGGGGAGCTGTTTTTT,CATSDLQANGVGELFF
TRBV29-1,TRBJ1-2,TRBD1,few,TGCAGCGCCGCAACAGGGGATGGCTACACCTTC,CSAATGDGYTF
TRBV5-1,TRBJ2-7,TRBD2,few,TGCGCCAGCAGGACCGGGACTAGCGGTTCCTACGAGCAGTACTTC,CASRTGTSGSYEQYF
TRBV3-1,TRBJ2-7,.,few,TGTGCCAGCAGCGCCACAGGGAACGAGCAGTACTTC,CASSATGNEQYF
TRBV5-5,TRBJ1-6,.,many,TGTGCCAGCAGCCTACAGACCCATTATAATTCACCCCTCCACTTT,CASSLQTHYNSPLHF
TRBV5-1,TRBJ1-1,.,few,TGCGCCAGCAGCCGTGAGATGAACACTGAAGCTTTCTTT,CASSREMNTEAFF
TRBV12-3/TRBV12-4,TRBJ1-1,.,.,TGTGCCAGCAGCCTCGGACATGCAGACACTGAAGCTTTCTTT,CASSLGHADTEAFF
TRBV2,TRBJ1-5,.,many,TGTGCCAGCAGTGAGGGGGGGGTTCAGCCCCAGCATTTT,CASSEGGVQPQHF
TRBV3-1,TRBJ2-7,.,.,TGTGCCAGCAGCCAACGGGGAGCGATCTACGAGCAGTACTTC,CASSQRGAIYEQYF
TRBV3-1,TRBJ2-5,.,.,TGTGCCAGCAGCCTACAGGACGGGCAAGAGACCCAGTACTTC,CASSLQDGQETQYF
TRBV20-1,TRBJ2-1,TRBD2,few,TGCAGTGCCACCCCACCAAGCGGGAGGTCTCGGGATGAGCAGTTCTTC,CSATPPSGRSRDEQFF
TRBV5-1,TRBJ1-5,.,.,TGCGCCAGCAGCTTGGGGGGGGCAGAACAGCCCCAGCATTTT,CASSLGGAEQPQHF
TRBV5-1,TRBJ1-1,.,few,TGCGCCAGCAGCTTGGGTAGAAGGAACACTGAAGCTTTCTTT,CASSLGRRNTEAFF
TRBV29-1,TRBJ2-7,.,few,TGCAGCGTTGAAGATGGGCAGGGGCCCTACGAGCAGTACTTC,CSVEDGQGPYEQYF
TRBV11-3,TRBJ2-3,TRBD2,.,TGTGCCAGCAGCTTAAGCGGGATCACAGATACGCAGTATTTT,CASSLSGITDTQYF
TRBV27,TRBJ2-7,.,many,TGTGCCACCCCGACGAACTACGAGCAGTACTTC,CATPTNYEQYF
TRBV20-1,TRBJ2-1,TRBD2,many,TGCAGTGCTAGTGGGACTAGCGGTTACAATGAGCAGTTCTTC,CSASGTSGYNEQFF
TRBV19,TRBJ2-2,.,.,TGTGCCAGTAGTATTATCAGGGACACCGGGGAGCTGTTTTTT,CASSIIRDTGELFF
TRBV3-1,TRBJ1-2,.,few,TGTGCCAGCAGCCAAGATGAGCGGTATGGCTACACCTTC,CASSQDERYGYTF
TRBV11-3,TRBJ2-5,.,.,TGTGCCAGCAGCTTAAACGGCCTCTGGGGAGAGACCCAGTACTTC,CASSLNGLWGETQYF
TRBV20-1,TRBJ2-3,.,many,TGCAGTGCTAGCGCGAGGCAGGAAGTGGGAGCGATAGATACGCAGTATTTT,CSASARQEVGAIDTQYF
TRBV7-2,TRBJ2-3,TRBD2,.,TGTGCCAGCAGCTTCGGGGGGGGCATTGGAGTGGATACGCAGTATTTT,CASSFGGGIGVDTQYF
TRBV6-6,TRBJ2-1,TRBD2,.,TGTGCCAGCAGTTACGGTCGGGGGGAGAATAACAATGAGCAGTTCTTC,CASSYGRGENNNEQFF
TRBV5-1,TRBJ2-5,.,.,TGCGCCAGCAGCTTTTGGGGTCAAGAGACCCAGTACTTC,CASSFWGQETQYF
TRBV6-6,TRBJ2-7,.,.,TGTGCCAGCAGTTACTCGAACGAGCAGTCCTACGAGCAGTACTTC,CASSYSNEQSYEQYF
TRBV28,TRBJ2-6,.,.,TGTGCCAGCAGTGTCCTCCCCGGGACATCCCACGGGGCCAACGTCCTGACTTTC,CASSVLPGTSHGANVLTF
TRBV7-9,TRBJ2-7,.,.,TGTGCCAGCAGCTCGGCGGGGACGTCGGGGGAGCAGTACTTC,CASSSAGTSGEQYF
TRBV6-5,TRBJ2-3,TRBD1,.,TGTGCCAGCAGAAGGGACAGCGCAGCAGATACGCAGTATTTT,CASRRDSAADTQYF
TRBV5-1,TRBJ1-1,.,few,TGCGCCAGCAGCCTGTGGGACCGGGACACTGAAGCTTTCTTT,CASSLWDRDTEAFF
TRBV7-2,TRBJ2-5,.,many,TGTGCCAGCAGCTTATCCGAAGAGACCCAGTACTTC,CASSLSEETQYF
TRBV5-1,TRBJ2-7,TRBD2,many,TGCGCCAGCAGCTGGACTAGCGGAGCTTACGAGCAGTACTTC,CASSWTSGAYEQYF
TRBV7-9,TRBJ1-1,TRBD1,.,TGTGCCAGCAGCTACCCACGGACAGGGGGCACTGAAGCTTTCTTT,CASSYPRTGGTEAFF
TRBV30,TRBJ1-1,.,few,TGTGCCTGGAGCTATTCTTCGGGAAACACTGAAGCTTTCTTT,CAWSYSSGNTEAFF
TRBV11-2,TRBJ2-3,TRBD1,.,TGTGCCAGCAGCTGGACAGGGGCAAGCACAGATACGCAGTATTTT,CASSWTGASTDTQYF
TRBV3-1,TRBJ2-7,.,.,TGTGCCAGCAGCGGAACAGCAGAGAGCTCCTACGAGCAGTACTTC,CASSGTAESSYEQYF
TRBV7-3,TRBJ1-1,.,few,TGTGCCAGCAGCTTTTCAGGGAACACTGAAGCTTTCTTT,CASSFSGNTEAFF
TRBV10-3,TRBJ1-4,.,many,TGTGCCATCAGTGAGTCGCCTAGGTCGGCTCCAACTAATGAAAAACTGTTTTTT,CAISESPRSAPTNEKLFF
TRBV10-3,TRBJ2-1,.,.,TGTGCCATCAGTGACATTCTCTACAATGAGCAGTTCTTC,CAISDILYNEQFF
TRBV5-4,TRBJ1-4,.,few,TGTGCCAGCAGCTTGGATCCAGGCCGGAATGAAAAACTGTTTTTT,CASSLDPGRNEKLFF
TRBV5-1,TRBJ2-6,.,.,TGCGCCAGCAGCTTGCCAGGTCCCACTGGGGCCAACGTCCTGACTTTC,CASSLPGPTGANVLTF
TRBV7-9,TRBJ2-3,.,.,TGTGCCAGCAGCCATAGGGACACCCTCACAGATACGCAGTATTTT,CASSHRDTLTDTQYF
TRBV12-3/TRBV12-4,TRBJ1-2,.,many,TGTGCCACCTCCGGGGCCTACTATGGCTACACCTTC,CATSGAYYGYTF
TRBV14,TRBJ1-1,.,many,TGTGCCAGCAGCGCAACACTCGTGAACACTGAAGCTTTCTTT,CASSATLVNTEAFF
TRBV5-1,TRBJ1-5,.,few,TGCGCCAGCAGCTTGGAAGGGGGTAGAGAGCAGCCCCAGCATTTT,CASSLEGGREQPQHF
TRBV5-1,TRBJ1-1,.,many,TGCGCCAGCAGCCCCTTGCTTCCAATGAACACTGAAGCTTTCTTT,CASSPLLPMNTEAFF
TRBV7-9,TRBJ2-3,.,few,TGTGCCAGCAGCCCCCCGATGGGAGATACGCAGTATTTT,CASSPPMGDTQYF
TRBV7-3,TRBJ2-6,.,.,TGTGCCAGCAGCTTACTGGCAGCTGGGGCCAACGTCCTGACTTTC,CASSLLAAGANVLTF
TRBV5-5,TRBJ2-5,.,many,TGTGCCAGCAAGGCTCTTGTATATGGGGAGAAAGAGACCCAGTACTTC,CASKALVYGEKETQYF
TRBV5-1,TRBJ2-3,.,few,TGCGCCAGCAGCTTGGAACAGCTAGGGACAGATACGCAGTATTTT,CASSLEQLGTDTQYF
TRBV3-1,TRBJ2-5,.,.,TGTGCCAGCAGCCAAGCGCAGGGATCCCAAGAGACCCAGTACTTC,CASSQAQGSQETQYF
TRBV4-1,TRBJ1-2,TRBD1,few,TGCGCCAGCAGCCACAGGGGGCCTAACTATGGCTACACCTTC,CASSHRGPNYGYTF
TRBV12-3/TRBV12-4,TRBJ1-5,.,many,TGTGCCAGCAGTCAGGGGATCCATCAGCCCCAGCATTTT,CASSQGIHQPQHF